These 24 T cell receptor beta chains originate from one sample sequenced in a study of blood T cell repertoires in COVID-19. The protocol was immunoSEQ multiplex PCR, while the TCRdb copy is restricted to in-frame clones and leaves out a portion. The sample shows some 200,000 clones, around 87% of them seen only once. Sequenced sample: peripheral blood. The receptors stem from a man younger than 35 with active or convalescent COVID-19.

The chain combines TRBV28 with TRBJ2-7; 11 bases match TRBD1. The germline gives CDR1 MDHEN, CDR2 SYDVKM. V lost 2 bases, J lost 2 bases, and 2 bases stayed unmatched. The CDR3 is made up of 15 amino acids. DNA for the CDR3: TGTGCCAGCAGTTTAGGGGGACAGGGGGCCTACGAGCAGTACTTC. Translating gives CASSLGGQGAYEQYF. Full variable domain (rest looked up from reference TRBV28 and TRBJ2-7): DVKVTQSSRYLVKRTGEKVFLECVQDMDHENMFWYRQDPGLGLRLIYFSYDVKMKEKGDIPEGYSVSREKKERFSLILESASTNQTSMYLCASSLGGQGAYEQYFGPGTRLTVT.

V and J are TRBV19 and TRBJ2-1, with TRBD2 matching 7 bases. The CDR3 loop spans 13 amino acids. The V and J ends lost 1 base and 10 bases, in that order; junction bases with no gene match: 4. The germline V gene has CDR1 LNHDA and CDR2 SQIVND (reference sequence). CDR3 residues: CASSIGTRDEQFF. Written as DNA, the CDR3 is TGTGCCAGTAGTATAGGGACTAGGGACGAGCAGTTCTTC.

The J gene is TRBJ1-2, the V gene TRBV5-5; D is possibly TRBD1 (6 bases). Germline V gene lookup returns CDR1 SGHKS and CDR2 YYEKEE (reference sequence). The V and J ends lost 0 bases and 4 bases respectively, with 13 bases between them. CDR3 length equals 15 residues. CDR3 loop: CASSLEGVRLYGYTF. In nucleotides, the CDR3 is TGTGCCAGCAGCTTGGAGGGGGTACGTCTCTATGGCTACACCTTC.

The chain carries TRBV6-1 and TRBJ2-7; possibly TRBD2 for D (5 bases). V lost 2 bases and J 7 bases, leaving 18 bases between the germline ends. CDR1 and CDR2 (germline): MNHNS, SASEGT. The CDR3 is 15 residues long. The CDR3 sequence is CASSESPTRTEEQYV. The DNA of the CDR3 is TGTGCCAGCAGTGAATCCCCTACTAGGACGGAAGAGCAGTACGTC.

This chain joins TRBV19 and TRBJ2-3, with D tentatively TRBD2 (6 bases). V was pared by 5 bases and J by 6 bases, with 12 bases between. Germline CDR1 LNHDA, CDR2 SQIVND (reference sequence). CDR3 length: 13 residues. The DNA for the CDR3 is TGTGCCAGTAGTGGGGGGTTCTGGGATACGCAGTATTTT. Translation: CASSGGFWDTQYF.

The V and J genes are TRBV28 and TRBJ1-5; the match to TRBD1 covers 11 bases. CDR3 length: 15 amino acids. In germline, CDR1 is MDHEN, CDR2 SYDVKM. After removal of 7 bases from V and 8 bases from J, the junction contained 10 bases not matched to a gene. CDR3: CASTLYGQGAKPQHF. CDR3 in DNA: TGTGCCAGCACCCTCTACGGACAGGGGGCGAAGCCCCAGCATTTT.

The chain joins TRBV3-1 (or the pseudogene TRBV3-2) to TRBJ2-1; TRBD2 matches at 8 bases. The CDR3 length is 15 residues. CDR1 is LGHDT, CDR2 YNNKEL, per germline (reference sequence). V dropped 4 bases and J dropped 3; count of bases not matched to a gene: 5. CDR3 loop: CASSPGGAGYNEQFF. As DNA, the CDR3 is TGTGCCAGCAGCCCCGGGGGGGCCGGCTACAATGAGCAGTTCTTC.

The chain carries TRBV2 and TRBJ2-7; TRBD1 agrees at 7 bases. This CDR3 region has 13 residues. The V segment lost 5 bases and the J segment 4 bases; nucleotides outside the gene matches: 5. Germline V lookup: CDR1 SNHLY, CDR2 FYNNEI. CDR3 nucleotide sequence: TGTGCCAGCAGTCTTACAGGGGCTTACGAGCAGTACTTC. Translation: CASSLTGAYEQYF.

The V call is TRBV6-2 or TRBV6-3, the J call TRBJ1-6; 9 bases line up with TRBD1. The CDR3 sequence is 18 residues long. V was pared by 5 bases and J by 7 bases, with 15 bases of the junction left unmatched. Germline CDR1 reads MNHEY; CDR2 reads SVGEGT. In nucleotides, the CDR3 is TGTGCCAGCAGTCCACAAAACAGGGGGCGCCGAGGAAATTCACCCCTCCACTTT. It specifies CASSPQNRGRRGNSPLHF.

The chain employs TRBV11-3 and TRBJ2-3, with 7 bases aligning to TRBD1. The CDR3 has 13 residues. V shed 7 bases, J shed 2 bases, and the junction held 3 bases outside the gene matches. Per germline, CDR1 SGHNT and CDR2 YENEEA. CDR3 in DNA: TGTGCCAGCATCGGGACAGACACAGATACGCAGTATTTT. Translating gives CASIGTDTDTQYF.

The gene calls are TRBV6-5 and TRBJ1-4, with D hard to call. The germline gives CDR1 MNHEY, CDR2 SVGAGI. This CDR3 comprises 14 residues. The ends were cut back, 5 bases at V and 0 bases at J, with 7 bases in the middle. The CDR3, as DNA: TGTGCCAGCAGTCAACACGCAACTAATGAAAAACTGTTTTTT. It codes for CASSQHATNEKLFF.

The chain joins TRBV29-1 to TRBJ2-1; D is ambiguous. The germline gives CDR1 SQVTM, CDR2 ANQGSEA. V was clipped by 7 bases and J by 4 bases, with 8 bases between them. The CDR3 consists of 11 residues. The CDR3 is CSGELYNEQFF. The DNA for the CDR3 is TGCAGCGGCGAGTTGTACAATGAGCAGTTCTTC.

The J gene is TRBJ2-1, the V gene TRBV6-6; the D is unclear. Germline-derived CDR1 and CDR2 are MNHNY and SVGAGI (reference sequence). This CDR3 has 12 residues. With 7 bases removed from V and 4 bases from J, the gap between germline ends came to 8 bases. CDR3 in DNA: TGTGCCAGCATCCGAGGATACAATGAGCAGTTCTTC. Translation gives CASIRGYNEQFF.

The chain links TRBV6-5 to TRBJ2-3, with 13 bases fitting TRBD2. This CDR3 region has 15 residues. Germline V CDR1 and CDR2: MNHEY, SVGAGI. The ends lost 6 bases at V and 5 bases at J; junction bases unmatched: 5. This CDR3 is CASRALAGGRDTQYF. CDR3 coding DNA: TGTGCCAGCAGGGCACTAGCGGGGGGGAGAGATACGCAGTATTTT.

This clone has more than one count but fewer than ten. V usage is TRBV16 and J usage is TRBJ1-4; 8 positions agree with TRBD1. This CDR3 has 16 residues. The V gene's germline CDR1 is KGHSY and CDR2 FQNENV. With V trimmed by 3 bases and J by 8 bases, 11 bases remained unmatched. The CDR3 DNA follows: TGTGCCAGCAGCCAGGGGCAGGCAGGGGGCATCGAAAAACTGTTTTTT. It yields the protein CASSQGQAGGIEKLFF.

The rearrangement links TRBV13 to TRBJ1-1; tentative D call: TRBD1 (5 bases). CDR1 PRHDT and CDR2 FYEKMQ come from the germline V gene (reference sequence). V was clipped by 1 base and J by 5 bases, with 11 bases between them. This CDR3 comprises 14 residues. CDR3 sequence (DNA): TGTGCCAGCAGCTTAGACAGGACCGAGACTGAAGCTTTCTTT. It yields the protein CASSLDRTETEAFF.

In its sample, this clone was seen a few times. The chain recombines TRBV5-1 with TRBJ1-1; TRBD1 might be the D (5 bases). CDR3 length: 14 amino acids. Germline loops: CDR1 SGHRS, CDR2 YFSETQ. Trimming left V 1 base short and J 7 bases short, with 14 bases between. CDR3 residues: CASSLWGERSEAFF. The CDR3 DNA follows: TGCGCCAGCAGCTTGTGGGGGGAGAGGAGTGAAGCTTTCTTT.

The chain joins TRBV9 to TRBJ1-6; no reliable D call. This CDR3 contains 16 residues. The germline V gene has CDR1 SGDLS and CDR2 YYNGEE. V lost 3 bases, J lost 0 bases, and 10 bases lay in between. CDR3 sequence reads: CASSAVQSSYNSPLHF. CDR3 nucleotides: TGTGCCAGCAGCGCCGTACAGAGCTCCTATAATTCACCCCTCCACTTT.

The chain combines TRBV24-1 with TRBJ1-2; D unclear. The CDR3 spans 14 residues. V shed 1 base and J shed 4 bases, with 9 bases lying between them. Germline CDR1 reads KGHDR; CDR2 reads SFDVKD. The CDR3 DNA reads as TGTGCCACCAGTGATTTAAAACGCGCCTATGGCTACACCTTC. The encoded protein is CATSDLKRAYGYTF.

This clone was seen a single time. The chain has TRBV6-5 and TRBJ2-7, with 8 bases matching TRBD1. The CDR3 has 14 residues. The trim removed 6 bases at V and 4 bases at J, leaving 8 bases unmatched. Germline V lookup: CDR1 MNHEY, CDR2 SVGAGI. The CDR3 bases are TGTGCCAGCAGCCCGACAGGGGATTGGTACGAGCAGTACGTC. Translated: CASSPTGDWYEQYV.

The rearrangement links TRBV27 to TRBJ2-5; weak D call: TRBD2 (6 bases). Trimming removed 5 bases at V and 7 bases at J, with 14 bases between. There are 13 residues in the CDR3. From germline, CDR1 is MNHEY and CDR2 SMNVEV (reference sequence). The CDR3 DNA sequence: TGTGCCAGCAGTCGGGACTTTTGGCGGACCCAGTACTTC. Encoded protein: CASSRDFWRTQYF.

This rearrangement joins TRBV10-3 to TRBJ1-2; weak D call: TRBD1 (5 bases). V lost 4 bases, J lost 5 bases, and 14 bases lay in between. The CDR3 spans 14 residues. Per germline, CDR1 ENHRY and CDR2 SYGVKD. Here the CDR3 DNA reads TGTGCCATCAGTGCGGCAGGGTACAGTTATGGCTACACCTTC. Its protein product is CAISAAGYSYGYTF.

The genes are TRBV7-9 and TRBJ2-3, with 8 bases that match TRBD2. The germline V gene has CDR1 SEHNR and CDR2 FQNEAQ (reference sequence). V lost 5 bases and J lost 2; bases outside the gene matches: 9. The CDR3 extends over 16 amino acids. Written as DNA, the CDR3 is TGTGCCAGCAGCCCTCGGGGGGGCGCCCACACAGATACGCAGTATTTT. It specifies CASSPRGGAHTDTQYF.

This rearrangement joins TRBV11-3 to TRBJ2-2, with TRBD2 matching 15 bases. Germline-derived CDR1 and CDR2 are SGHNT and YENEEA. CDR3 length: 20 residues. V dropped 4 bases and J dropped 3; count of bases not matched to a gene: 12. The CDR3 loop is CASSSPGTSGRRSDTGELFF. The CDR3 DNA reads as TGTGCCAGCAGCTCCCCCGGGACTAGCGGGAGGAGGTCGGACACCGGGGAGCTGTTTTTT.